The 9 T cell receptor beta chains reported below all come from one sample, sequenced in a study of T cell clones after liver transplantation. The assay was immunoSEQ multiplex PCR, and TCRdb's table has in-frame clones only and misses some. The sample has tens of thousands of clones, over 85% seen once. Sequenced here: CD8+ T cells from blood, sampled 12 months after liver transplant. The receptors originated from a human patient who received a liver transplant. Part of the T cells may come from the graft donor.

This chain connects TRBV6-5 to TRBJ1-4, with TRBD1 matching over 8 bases. The ends lost 7 bases at V and 7 bases at J; junction bases unmatched: 11. CDR3 length: 15 residues. Germline V CDR1 and CDR2: MNHEY, SVGAGI. Here the CDR3 reads CASTHSGGAGEKLFF. CDR3 sequence (DNA): TGTGCCAGCACCCATTCAGGGGGCGCAGGTGAAAAACTGTTTTTT.

This chain links TRBV27 with TRBJ2-5; the D gene is possibly TRBD2 (6 bases). Trimming removed 5 bases at V and 1 base at J, with 11 bases between. The V gene's germline CDR1 is MNHEY and CDR2 SMNVEV (reference sequence). The CDR3 contains 14 residues. The CDR3 nucleotides read TGTGCCAGCAGTCACGGAGGGGCCCAAGAGACCCAGTACTTC. Its translation is CASSHGGAQETQYF.

J is TRBJ2-3 and V is TRBV27, with 7 bases lining up with TRBD2. CDR1 and CDR2 from the germline V gene are MNHEY and SMNVEV (reference sequence). This CDR3 spans 16 amino acids. J lost 0 bases, V lost 4 bases, and 7 bases had no gene match. The CDR3 DNA follows: TGTGCCAGCAGTTCCGTAGCGGGCGGGAGCACAGATACGCAGTATTTT. It encodes CASSSVAGGSTDTQYF.

This chain connects TRBV9 to TRBJ2-1; 9 nucleotides agree with TRBD2. J lost 8 bases, V lost 0 bases, and 12 bases had no gene match. Germline loops: CDR1 SGDLS, CDR2 YYNGEE. CDR3 size: 17 residues. The CDR3 reads CASSVEAGGGDLDEQFF. CDR3 nucleotide sequence: TGTGCCAGCAGCGTAGAGGCTGGCGGGGGGGATTTGGATGAGCAGTTCTTC.

The chain recombines TRBV11-2 with TRBJ2-7, with 9 bases lining up with TRBD1. CDR1 and CDR2 (germline): SGHAT, FQNNGV. The CDR3 is 14 amino acids. V lost 1 base, J lost 6 bases, and 4 bases stayed unmatched. For the CDR3, the DNA is TGTGCCAGCAGCTTAGGCGGGACAGGGTCCGAGCAGTACTTC. Its translation is CASSLGGTGSEQYF.

V usage is TRBV15 and J usage is TRBJ2-7; TRBD2 matches at 15 bases. The V and J ends lost 4 bases and 5 bases, in that order; junction bases with no gene match: 6. The germline V gene has CDR1 LNHNV and CDR2 YYDKDF (reference sequence). CDR3 size: 16 residues. The CDR3 DNA sequence: TGTGCCACCAGCACTCTCGGACTAGCGGGAGGGGACGAGCAGTACTTC. This gives the protein CATSTLGLAGGDEQYF.

CDR3 bases: TGTGCCAGCAGTATAGCCGCAACCATCTACAATGAGCAGTTCTTC. As protein: CASSIAATIYNEQFF. V is TRBV28 and J is TRBJ2-1; D not certain. Trimming removed 5 bases from V and 3 bases from J, with 14 bases in between. The CDR3 sequence is 15 residues long. Germline V gene lookup returns CDR1 MDHEN and CDR2 SYDVKM. Supplemented by reference TRBV28 and TRBJ2-1, the full variable domain reads DVKVTQSSRYLVKRTGEKVFLECVQDMDHENMFWYRQDPGLGLRLIYFSYDVKMKEKGDIPEGYSVSREKKERFSLILESASTNQTSMYLCASSIAATIYNEQFFGPGTRLTVL.

As for this clone: The conserved final phenylalanine or tryptophan is absent from the CDR3, which likely points to a read error. It is unclear where the CDR3 begins or ends on the DNA, so no DNA is shown, and the CDR3 is as TCRdb lists it. V gene TRBV21-1 combines with J gene TRBJ1-2. TRBV21-1 is assigned pseudogene status. The CDR3 contains 10 residues when both ends are counted. CDR3 residues: CASSKNDSLP.

The chain employs TRBV19 and TRBJ1-2; 11 bases are shared with TRBD1. The CDR3 covers 15 residues. V shed 6 bases and J 4 bases; nucleotides not matched to a gene: 7. CDR1 is LNHDA, CDR2 SQIVND, per germline (reference sequence). As DNA, the CDR3 is TGTGCCAGTAGCACCGGGACAGGGGGGATCTATGGCTACACCTTC. Its translation: CASSTGTGGIYGYTF.